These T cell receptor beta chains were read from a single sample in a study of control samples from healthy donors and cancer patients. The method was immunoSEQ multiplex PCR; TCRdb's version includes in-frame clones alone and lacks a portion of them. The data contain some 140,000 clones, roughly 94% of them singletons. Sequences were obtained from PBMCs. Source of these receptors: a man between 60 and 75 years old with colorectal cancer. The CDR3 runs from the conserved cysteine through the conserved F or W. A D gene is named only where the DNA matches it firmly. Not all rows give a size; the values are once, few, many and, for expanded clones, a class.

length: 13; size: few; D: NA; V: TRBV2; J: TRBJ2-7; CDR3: CASRQGAPYEQYF; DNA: TGTGCCAGCAGGCAGGGCGCACCCTACGAGCAGTACTTC
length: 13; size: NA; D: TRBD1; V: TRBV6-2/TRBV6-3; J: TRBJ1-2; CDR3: CASSVRTGHGYTF; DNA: TGTGCCAGCAGCGTACGGACAGGCCATGGCTACACCTTC
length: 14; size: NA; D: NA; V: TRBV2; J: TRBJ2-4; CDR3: CASSEGGAKNIQYF; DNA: TGTGCCAGCAGTGAAGGGGGGGCCAAAAACATTCAGTACTTC
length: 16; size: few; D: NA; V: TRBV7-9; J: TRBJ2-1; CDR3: CASSPQRVGSYNEQFF; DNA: TGTGCCAGCAGCCCTCAGCGGGTCGGCTCCTACAATGAGCAGTTCTTC
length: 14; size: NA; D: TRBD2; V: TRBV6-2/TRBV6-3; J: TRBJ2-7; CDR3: CASSYWRGAYEQYF; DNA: TGTGCCAGCAGTTACTGGCGGGGGGCCTACGAGCAGTACTTC
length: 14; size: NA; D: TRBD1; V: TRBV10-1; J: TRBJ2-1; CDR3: CARRGQGGNNEQFF; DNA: TGCGCCCGCAGGGGACAGGGAGGGAACAATGAGCAGTTCTTC
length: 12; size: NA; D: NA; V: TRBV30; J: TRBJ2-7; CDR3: CAWSRDNYEQYF; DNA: TGTGCCTGGAGTCGGGACAACTACGAGCAGTACTTC
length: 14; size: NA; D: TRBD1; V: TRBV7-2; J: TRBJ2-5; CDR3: CASSRDRGSETQYF; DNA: TGTGCCAGCAGCCGCGACAGGGGGAGCGAGACCCAGTACTTC
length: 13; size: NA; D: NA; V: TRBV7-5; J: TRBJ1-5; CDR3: CARSFMSNQPQHF; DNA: TGTGCCAGAAGCTTCATGAGCAATCAGCCCCAGCATTTT
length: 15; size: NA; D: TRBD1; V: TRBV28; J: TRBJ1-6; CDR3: CASRPRDRENSPLHF; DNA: TGTGCCAGCAGGCCTCGGGACAGGGAGAATTCACCCCTCCACTTT
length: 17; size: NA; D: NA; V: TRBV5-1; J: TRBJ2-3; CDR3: CASRSLGGGSSTDTQYF; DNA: TGCGCCAGCCGCTCGCTGGGGGGCGGAAGTAGCACAGATACGCAGTATTTT
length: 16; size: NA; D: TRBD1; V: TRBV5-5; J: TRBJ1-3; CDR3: CASSRTGALSGNTIYF; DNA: TGTGCCAGCAGCAGGACAGGCGCGCTCTCTGGAAACACCATATATTTT
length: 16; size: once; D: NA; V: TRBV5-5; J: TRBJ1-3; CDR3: CASSLDPGVSGNTIYF; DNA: TGTGCCAGCAGCTTGGATCCGGGGGTCTCTGGAAACACCATATATTTT
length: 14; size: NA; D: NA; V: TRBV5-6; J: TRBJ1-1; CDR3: CASSLARGHTEAFF; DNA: TGTGCCAGCAGCTTGGCGAGGGGACACACTGAAGCTTTCTTT
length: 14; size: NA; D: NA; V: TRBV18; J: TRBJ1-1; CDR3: CASSLGVPNTEAFF; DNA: TGTGCCAGCTCACTCGGGGTTCCGAACACTGAAGCTTTCTTT
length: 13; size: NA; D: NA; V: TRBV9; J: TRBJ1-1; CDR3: CASSVASEGTAFF; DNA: TGTGCCAGCAGCGTAGCTTCAGAGGGAACGGCTTTCTTT
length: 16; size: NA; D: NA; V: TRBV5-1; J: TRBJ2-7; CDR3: CASSLASAGNSYEQYF; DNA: TGCGCCAGCAGCTTGGCCTCTGCAGGGAACTCCTACGAGCAGTACTTC
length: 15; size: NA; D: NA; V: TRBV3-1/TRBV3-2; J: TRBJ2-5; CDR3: CASSQPTLRGETQYF; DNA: TGTGCCAGCAGCCAACCGACCTTACGCGGGGAGACCCAGTACTTC
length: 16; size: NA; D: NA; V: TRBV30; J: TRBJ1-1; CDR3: CAWSANREGSDTEAFF; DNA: TGTGCCTGGAGCGCCAACAGGGAGGGAAGTGACACTGAAGCTTTCTTT
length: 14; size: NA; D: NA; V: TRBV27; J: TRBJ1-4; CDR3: CASSLSTPYEKLFF; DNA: TGTGCCAGCAGTTTATCGACACCCTATGAAAAACTGTTTTTT
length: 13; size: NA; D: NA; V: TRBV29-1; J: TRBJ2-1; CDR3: CSVRKGAYNEQFF; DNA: TGCAGCGTTAGAAAAGGGGCCTACAATGAGCAGTTCTTC
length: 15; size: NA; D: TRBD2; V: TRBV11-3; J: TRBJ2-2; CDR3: CASSLTSGNTGELFF; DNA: TGTGCCAGCAGCCTGACTAGCGGGAACACCGGGGAGCTGTTTTTT
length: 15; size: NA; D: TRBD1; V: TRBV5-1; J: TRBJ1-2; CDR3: CASSHPGQGSYGYTF; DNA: TGCGCCAGCAGCCACCCGGGACAGGGAAGCTATGGCTACACCTTC
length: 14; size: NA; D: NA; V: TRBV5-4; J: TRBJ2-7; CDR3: CASSLEQGVYEQYF; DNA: TGTGCCAGCAGCTTGGAGCAGGGTGTCTACGAGCAGTACTTC
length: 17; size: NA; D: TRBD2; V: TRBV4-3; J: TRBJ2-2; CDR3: CASSQGTSGGNTGELFF; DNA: TGCGCCAGCAGCCAAGGGACTAGCGGGGGGAACACCGGGGAGCTGTTTTTT
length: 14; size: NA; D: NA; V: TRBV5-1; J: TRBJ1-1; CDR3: CASSLAPANTEAFF; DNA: TGCGCCAGCAGCTTGGCCCCGGCGAACACTGAAGCTTTCTTT
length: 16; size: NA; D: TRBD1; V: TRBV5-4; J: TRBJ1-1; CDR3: CASSTGTGGYYTEAFF; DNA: TGTGCCAGCAGCACCGGGACAGGTGGTTATTACACTGAAGCTTTCTTT
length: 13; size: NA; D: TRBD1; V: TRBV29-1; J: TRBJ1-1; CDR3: CSAGQGMNTEAFF; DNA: TGCAGCGCCGGACAGGGTATGAACACTGAAGCTTTCTTT
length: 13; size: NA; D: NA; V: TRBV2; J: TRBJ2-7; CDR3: CASSDPEEGEQYF; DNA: TGTGCCAGCAGTGACCCGGAGGAGGGCGAGCAGTACTTC
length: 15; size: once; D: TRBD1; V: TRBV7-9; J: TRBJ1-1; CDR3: CASSHAGTVNTEAFF; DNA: TGTGCCAGCAGCCACGCGGGGACAGTGAACACTGAAGCTTTCTTT
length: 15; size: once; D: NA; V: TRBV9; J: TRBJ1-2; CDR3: CASSVASGSRYGYTF; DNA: TGTGCCAGCAGCGTAGCGTCCGGCAGTCGGTATGGCTACACCTTC
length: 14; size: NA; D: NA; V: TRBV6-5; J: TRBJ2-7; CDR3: CASSSGGSSYEQYF; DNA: TGTGCCAGCAGTTCCGGGGGTTCCTCCTACGAGCAGTACTTC
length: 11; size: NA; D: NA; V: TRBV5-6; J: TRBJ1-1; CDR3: CASSLGTEAFF; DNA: TGTGCCAGCAGCTTGGGCACTGAAGCTTTCTTT
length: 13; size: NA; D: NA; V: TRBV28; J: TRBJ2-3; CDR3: CASTDSATDTQYF; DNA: TGTGCCAGCACCGACTCGGCCACAGATACGCAGTATTTT
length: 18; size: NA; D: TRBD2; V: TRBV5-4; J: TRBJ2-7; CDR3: CASTLGGAGGMSSYEQYF; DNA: TGTGCCAGCACCCTGGGAGGGGCGGGGGGTATGAGCTCCTACGAGCAGTACTTC
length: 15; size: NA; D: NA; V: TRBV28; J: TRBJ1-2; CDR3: CASTDNGGPIYGYTF; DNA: TGTGCCAGCACCGACAACGGGGGCCCCATTTATGGCTACACCTTC
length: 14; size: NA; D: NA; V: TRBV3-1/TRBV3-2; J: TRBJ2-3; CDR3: CASSTRGAGDTQYF; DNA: TGTGCCAGCAGCACCCGGGGGGCCGGGGATACGCAGTATTTT
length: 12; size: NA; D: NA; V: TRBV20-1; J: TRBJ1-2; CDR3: CSASITRVGYTF; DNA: TGCAGTGCTAGTATTACCAGGGTCGGCTACACCTTC
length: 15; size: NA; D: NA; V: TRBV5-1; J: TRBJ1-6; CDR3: CASSLAGGLNSPLHF; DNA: TGCGCCAGCAGCTTGGCGGGGGGTCTTAATTCACCCCTCCACTTT
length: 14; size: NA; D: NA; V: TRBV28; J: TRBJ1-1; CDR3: CASSLVRGGTEAFF; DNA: TGTGCCAGCAGTTTAGTCAGAGGTGGGACTGAAGCTTTCTTT
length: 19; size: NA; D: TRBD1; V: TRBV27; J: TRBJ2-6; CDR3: CASSRPTGTGMSGANVLTF; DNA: TGTGCCAGCAGTCGGCCAACCGGGACAGGGATGTCTGGGGCCAACGTCCTGACTTTC
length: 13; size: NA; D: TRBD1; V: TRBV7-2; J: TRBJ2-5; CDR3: CASRPGGEGTQYF; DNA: TGTGCCAGCAGACCAGGGGGCGAGGGGACCCAGTACTTC
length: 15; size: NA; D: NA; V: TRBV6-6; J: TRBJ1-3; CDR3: CASSLDGLSGNTIYF; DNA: TGTGCCAGCAGCCTTGACGGCCTCTCTGGAAACACCATATATTTT
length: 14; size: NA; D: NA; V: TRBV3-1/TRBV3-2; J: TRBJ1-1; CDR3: CASSQRGARTEAFF; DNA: TGTGCCAGCAGTCAAAGAGGGGCACGCACTGAAGCTTTCTTT
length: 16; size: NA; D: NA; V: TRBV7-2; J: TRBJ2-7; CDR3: CASSLAGVKDSYEQYF; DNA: TGTGCCAGCAGCTTAGCAGGGGTAAAAGATTCCTACGAGCAGTACTTC